Listed here are 30 T cell receptor beta chains from one sample, sequenced in a study of blood T cells in healthy people across ages. Through a sample-barcoded 5' primer and a J-beta primer mix, a second PCR was run for about 6 to 11 cycles. TCRdb recomputed calls from the 5' RACE reads with MiXCR, one row per CDR3 protein. This table holds 1.2 million to 1.5 million distinct CDR3 sequences, 40% to 50% found once. What was sequenced was blood. These receptor sequences come from a woman between 18 and 30 years old in good health.

This clonotype appeared a few times. This chain uses TRBV20-1 with TRBJ2-7, with D uncertain. The germline CDR1 and CDR2 sequences are DFQATT and SNEGSKA (reference sequence). The CDR3 length is 13 residues. V lost 5 bases, J lost 0 bases, and 11 bases lay in between. CDR3 sequence reads: CSARHLPSYEQYF. DNA for the CDR3: TGCAGTGCTCGACACCTCCCCTCCTACGAGCAGTACTTC.

The chain is built from TRBV12-3 or TRBV12-4 and TRBJ2-1; D possibly corresponds to TRBD1 (6 bases). This CDR3 contains 12 residues. Trimming removed 6 bases from V and 6 bases from J, with 9 bases in between. CDR3: CASRKGVNEQFF. CDR3 nucleotide sequence: TGTGCCAGCAGGAAGGGGGTCAATGAGCAGTTCTTC.

This clonotype occurred a few times. The CDR3 coding sequence is TGTGCCAGCAGCCCCGGCGGCGTCATGAACACTGAAGCTTTCTTT. It encodes CASSPGGVMNTEAFF. V is TRBV3-1 and J is TRBJ1-1, with D hard to call. Germline CDR1 is LGHDT and CDR2 is YNNKEL (reference sequence). Trimming removed 4 bases from V and 0 bases from J, with 12 bases in between. CDR3 length equals 15 residues. The full variable domain, completed using reference TRBV3-1 and TRBJ1-1, is DTAVSQTPKYLVTQMGNDKSIKCEQNLGHDTMYWYKQDSKKFLKIMFSYNNKELIINETVPNRFSPKSPDKAHLNLHINSLELGDSAVYFCASSPGGVMNTEAFFGQGTRLTVV.

V is TRBV28 and J is TRBJ2-1; the D gene is possibly TRBD2 (5 bases). V gave up 6 bases and J gave up 13 bases, with 25 bases separating them. The CDR3 consists of 15 residues. Looked up from germline, CDR1 is MDHEN and CDR2 is SYDVKM. The CDR3 reads CASSLGAATQETQFF. In DNA, the CDR3 is TGTGCCAGCAGCTTGGGAGCAGCCACCCAAGAGACCCAGTTCTTC.

This clonotype was counted between two and nine times. The chain links TRBV25-1 to TRBJ1-2, with 7 nucleotides matching TRBD1. Germline CDR1 is MGHDK and CDR2 is SYGVNS. This CDR3 contains 14 residues. Trimming took 5 bases from V and 4 from J; bases not matched to a gene: 7. The CDR3 spells CASSQGQLFYGYTF. CDR3 sequence (DNA): TGTGCCAGCAGTCAGGGACAGCTATTCTATGGCTACACCTTC.

The chain joins TRBV6-5 to TRBJ1-3; D unclear. Between the trimmed V and J ends, which lost 4 bases and 4 bases, there was a span of 17 bases. Germline values: CDR1 MNHEY, CDR2 SVGAGI. The CDR3 is 16 residues long. CDR3 amino acids: CASSSLSRRRGNTIYF. The CDR3 region has the DNA TGTGCCAGCAGTTCTCTCTCGCGGCGGAGAGGAAACACCATATATTTT.

V is TRBV9 and J is TRBJ2-5; TRBD2 agrees at 14 bases. CDR3 length: 17 residues. V was clipped by 2 bases and J by 4 bases; unmatched bases: 7. The germline V gene has CDR1 SGDLS and CDR2 YYNGEE. CDR3 amino acids: CASSVGTSGGFRETQYF. The CDR3, as DNA: TGTGCCAGCAGCGTTGGGACTAGCGGGGGTTTCAGAGAGACCCAGTACTTC.

The chain employs TRBV20-1 and TRBJ2-3; 13 bases match TRBD2. In germline, CDR1 is DFQATT, CDR2 SNEGSKA (reference sequence). After removal of 3 bases from V and 7 bases from J, the junction contained 7 bases not matched to a gene. The CDR3 has 15 residues. CDR3 nucleotide sequence: TGCAGTGCTAGCTTGACTAGCGGGAGGCCTTATACGCAGTATTTT. Amino acid sequence: CSASLTSGRPYTQYF.

The chain recombines TRBV2 with TRBJ2-7; TRBD2 might be the D (6 bases). Trimming pared 3 bases from V and 2 bases from J, leaving 17 bases between. The germline CDR1 and CDR2 sequences are SNHLY and FYNNEI. The CDR3 has 16 amino acids. As DNA, the CDR3 is TGTGCCAGCAGTGACACCCCGGTAGCGGCCGCCTACGAGCAGTACTTC. It yields the protein CASSDTPVAAAYEQYF.

This clonotype was seen many times. The J gene is TRBJ2-7, the V gene TRBV28; 9 bases match TRBD1. The CDR3 contains 15 residues. The germline gives CDR1 MDHEN, CDR2 SYDVKM. The ends lost 5 bases at V and 3 bases at J; junction bases unmatched: 8. The CDR3 bases are TGTGCCAGCAGTCCGCCACAGGGGGCGGTCTACGAGCAGTACTTC. Translation gives CASSPPQGAVYEQYF.

The sample holds a few counts of this clonotype. The chain recombines TRBV11-2 with TRBJ2-7; 8 bases agree with TRBD1. The CDR3 spans 17 residues. V was pared by 5 bases and J by 2 bases, with 14 bases of the junction left unmatched. Germline V gene sequence: CDR1 SGHAT, CDR2 FQNNGV. As DNA, the CDR3 is TGTGCCAGCAGCACTCACCGGGACAGGAAAACGACCTACGAGCAGTACTTC. Amino acid sequence: CASSTHRDRKTTYEQYF.

This clonotype came up many times. The chain carries TRBV2 and TRBJ1-6; 7 nucleotides line up with TRBD1. This CDR3 region has 13 residues. Germline CDR1 reads SNHLY; CDR2 reads FYNNEI. The trim removed 8 bases at V and 6 bases at J, leaving 4 bases unmatched. As DNA, the CDR3 is TGTGCCAGCTACAGGGGATCTAATTCACCCCTCCACTTT. This gives the protein CASYRGSNSPLHF.

This clonotype was recorded a few times. The gene calls are TRBV2 and TRBJ2-5; the match to TRBD2 covers 8 bases. The CDR3 contains 13 residues. V shed 6 bases and J 5 bases; nucleotides not matched to a gene: 5. Germline CDR1 is SNHLY and CDR2 is FYNNEI. Here the CDR3 DNA reads TGTGCCAGCAGGGGGACTAGTGTGGAGACCCAGTACTTC. This codes for CASRGTSVETQYF.

The J gene is TRBJ2-5, the V gene TRBV10-2, with TRBD2 matching over 13 bases. V shed 8 bases and J 11 bases; nucleotides not matched to a gene: 8. Germline V lookup: CDR1 WSHSY, CDR2 SAAADI. The CDR3 has 13 residues. CDR3 sequence reads: CASQLAGGNEQYF. The CDR3 bases are TGCGCCAGCCAACTAGCGGGGGGGAATGAGCAGTACTTC.

The chain employs TRBV6-2 or TRBV6-3 and TRBJ2-7; 8 positions agree with TRBD2. The closer fit of TRBJ2-5 to the DNA end suggests the J call may be wrong. Germline CDR1 and CDR2: MNHEY and SVGEGT. The CDR3 is made up of 17 amino acids. The CDR3 sequence is CASSRLHKGSGAETQYF. The CDR3 nucleotides are TGTGCCAGCAGTCGCCTCCACAAGGGTAGCGGGGCAGAGACCCAGTACTTC.

The chain carries TRBV4-1 and TRBJ2-5; D tentatively reads TRBD1 or TRBD2 (5 bases each). Trimming stripped 4 bases from V and 10 bases from J, with 16 bases between. This CDR3 contains 13 residues. CDR1 and CDR2 from the germline V gene are MGHRA and YSYEKL. The chain's CDR3 is CASSRPEVGRQYF. CDR3 DNA sequence: TGCGCCAGCAGCCGCCCGGAGGTGGGGCGCCAGTACTTC.

This clonotype was counted between two and nine times. The chain joins TRBV7-2 to TRBJ2-1; the match to TRBD2 covers 11 bases. J gave up 6 bases and V 4 bases, and 11 bases lay outside the gene matches. CDR1 is SGHTA and CDR2 is FQGNSA in the germline V gene. The CDR3 extends over 17 amino acids. The CDR3 nucleotides read TGTGCCAGCAGCTATAAGACTAGCGGGACTACTAGCAATGAGCAGTTCTTC. Encoded protein: CASSYKTSGTTSNEQFF.

The V gene is TRBV12-3 or TRBV12-4, the J gene TRBJ2-1, with TRBD1 as a possible D gene (6 bases). V was trimmed by 0 bases and J by 10 bases, leaving 13 bases between them. This CDR3 spans 14 amino acids. This CDR3 reads CASSLARTAYEQFF. The CDR3 DNA is TGTGCCAGCAGTTTAGCGCGGACAGCCTACGAGCAGTTCTTC.

This clonotype was counted between two and nine times. This chain joins TRBV27 and TRBJ2-1; 7 bases are shared with TRBD2. The CDR3 spans 17 residues. V was pared by 2 bases and J by 2 bases, with 9 bases of the junction left unmatched. CDR1 and CDR2 (germline): MNHEY, SMNVEV (reference sequence). The CDR3 coding sequence is TGTGCCAGCAGTTTAATGGGTCTAGCGGAGACCTACAATGAGCAGTTCTTC. Protein sequence: CASSLMGLAETYNEQFF.

This clonotype was seen only a few times. V usage is TRBV7-8 and J usage is TRBJ2-3; TRBD1 agrees at 7 bases. Germline CDR1 and CDR2: SGHVS and FQNEAQ. The CDR3 covers 16 residues. The V segment lost 0 bases and the J segment 4 bases; nucleotides outside the gene matches: 7. This CDR3 reads CASSLAIGGLADTQYF. In nucleotides, the CDR3 is TGTGCCAGCAGCTTAGCTATAGGGGGCCTCGCAGATACGCAGTATTTT. The full variable domain, with the rest looked up from reference TRBV7-8 and TRBJ2-3, is GAGVSQSPRYKVAKRGQDVALRCDPISGHVSLFWYQQALGQGPEFLTYFQNEAQLDKSGLPSDRFFAERPEGSVSTLKIQRTQQEDSAVYLCASSLAIGGLADTQYFGPGTRLTVL.

The genes are TRBV6-1 and TRBJ1-5; 7 nucleotides align to TRBD1. CDR3 length: 14 residues. Trimming took 6 bases from V and 5 from J; bases not matched to a gene: 7. CDR1 and CDR2 from the germline V gene are MNHNS and SASEGT. The DNA for the CDR3 is TGTGCCAGCAGACAAAACAGGGGAGATCAGCCCCAGCATTTT. Translated: CASRQNRGDQPQHF.

This rearrangement joins TRBV4-1 to TRBJ2-1; TRBD2 agrees at 13 bases. Per germline, CDR1 MGHRA and CDR2 YSYEKL. The CDR3 consists of 16 residues. The V segment lost 8 bases and the J segment 9 bases; nucleotides outside the gene matches: 13. The CDR3 is CASREGTSGVPGEQFF. The CDR3 bases are TGCGCCAGCCGCGAGGGGACTAGCGGGGTCCCCGGTGAGCAGTTCTTC.

The chain joins TRBV29-1 to TRBJ2-2, with 9 positions matching TRBD1. V shed 7 bases, J shed 8 bases, and the junction held 8 bases outside the gene matches. CDR3 length equals 13 residues. CDR1 SQVTM and CDR2 ANQGSEA come from the germline V gene. CDR3 amino acids: CSGNRGRSGELFF. The CDR3 bases are TGCAGCGGAAACAGGGGGCGTTCTGGGGAGCTGTTTTTT.

The J gene is TRBJ2-2, the V gene TRBV4-1; D assignment may be TRBD1 or TRBD2 (5 bases each). This CDR3 has 14 amino acids. The germline V gene encodes CDR1 MGHRA and CDR2 YSYEKL. Trimming removed 2 bases from V and 4 bases from J, with 8 bases in between. The CDR3 DNA reads as TGCGCCAGCAGCCAAAGGGACGGCACCGGGGAGCTGTTTTTT. Amino acids: CASSQRDGTGELFF.

This clonotype has ten or more counts. This chain connects TRBV2 to TRBJ2-3; 13 nucleotides line up with TRBD2. The CDR3 has 15 amino acids. V trimming: 6 bases; J trimming: 4 bases; junction bases outside the gene matches: 4. The germline gives CDR1 SNHLY, CDR2 FYNNEI. The CDR3 coding sequence is TGTGCCAGCAGAAGACTAGCGGGAGGAGCAGATACGCAGTATTTT. This translates into CASRRLAGGADTQYF.

Notes on this clonotype: Relative to the germline gene, one junction end is altered; a read error may explain this. The CDR3 reads CASSQDMTANSNDGYTF. The CDR3 coding sequence is TGCGCTAGCAGCCAAGATATGACAGCAAATTCTAACGATGGCTACACCTTC. The chain carries TRBV4-1 and TRBJ1-2, with D perhaps TRBD1 (5 bases). This CDR3 contains 17 residues. Germline CDR1 reads MGHRA; CDR2 reads YSYEKL.

This chain joins TRBV30 and TRBJ2-1; possibly TRBD1 or TRBD2 for D (5 bases each). Germline CDR1 is GTSNPN and CDR2 is SVGIG (reference sequence). The V gene lost 4 bases and the J gene lost 6 bases, with 13 bases spanning the gap. The CDR3 is 13 amino acids. The CDR3 region has the DNA TGTGCCTGGAATCCCGCAGGGACCAATGAGCAGTTCTTC. It specifies CAWNPAGTNEQFF. The whole variable domain, remainder taken from reference TRBV30 and TRBJ2-1, is SQTIHQWPATLVQPVGSPLSLECTVEGTSNPNLYWYRQAAGRGLQLLFYSVGIGQISSEVPQNLSASRPQDRQFILSSKKLLLSDSGFYLCAWNPAGTNEQFFGPGTRLTVL.

The J gene is TRBJ2-5, the V gene TRBV29-1, with TRBD1 matching over 7 bases. The CDR3 covers 19 residues. Unmatched junction bases numbered 33, after V lost 6 bases and J lost 11 bases. Germline V gene data show CDR1 as SQVTM and CDR2 as ANQGSEA. CDR3 bases: TGCAGCGTCAAGCCAGTAATCGGGGACAGAATAACCTCCTACAATGAGCAGTACTTC. This gives the protein CSVKPVIGDRITSYNEQYF.

CDR3 residues: CAWLGVDSPNNYGYTF. The DNA for the CDR3 is TGTGCCTGGTTGGGAGTGGACAGCCCAAATAACTATGGCTACACCTTC. The chain links TRBV30 to TRBJ1-2; maybe TRBD1 (6 bases). The CDR3 is made up of 16 amino acids. V lost 5 bases and J lost 1, with 20 bases in between. From germline, CDR1 is GTSNPN and CDR2 SVGIG (reference sequence).

This clonotype was observed a handful of times. The chain couples TRBV4-1 to TRBJ2-3; 8 bases fit TRBD2. Per the germline V gene, CDR1 is MGHRA and CDR2 is YSYEKL. CDR3 length: 15 amino acids. V trimming: 3 bases; J trimming: 1 base; junction bases outside the gene matches: 3. The CDR3 loop reads CASSQREAGTDTQYF. The CDR3 DNA reads TGCGCCAGCAGCCAGCGGGAGGCGGGCACAGATACGCAGTATTTT.